A single T cell receptor (beta chain) is shown here with its context. Its antigen is not known. In germline, CDR1 is SGHTS, CDR2 YDEGEE. CDR3 size: 14 residues. V was cut by 3 bases and J by 4 bases, with 10 bases left in between. The sample originates from a study of cytotoxic CD8 clonotypes in ibrutinib-treated CLL. Study at large: With a range of 6 to 36, the median treatment time before response samples were taken was more than 10 months.

Study results and limitations: At the start, clonality exceeded age-matched healthy donors and followed circulating CD8+ T-cell counts.

Sequencing was performed with immunoSEQ multiplex PCR; in TCRdb, only in-frame clones are kept and a portion is missing. The data show 35,000 to 55,000 clones, with less than 70% seen just once and 9.5% to 15% held by the top ten. Sequenced here: PBMCs, sampled after 12 months of ibrutinib treatment. V gene TRBV5-8 combines with J gene TRBJ1-4; perhaps TRBD1 as D (5 bases). The TCR comes from a human donor with chronic lymphocytic leukemia. The CDR3 loop is CASSSGTLNEKLFF. DNA for the CDR3: TGTGCCAGCAGCTCCGGGACTCTTAATGAAAAACTGTTTTTT.